This T cell receptor (beta chain) appears in the sequencing data of a study of T cell responses to AZD1222 COVID-19 vaccine (dated by TCRdb to the early 2020s). A note on the overall study: A total of approximately 250 trial participants underwent TCR sequencing, of whom about 200 had received two doses of AZD1222 and about 25 had received two doses of the MenACWY control vaccine. Trial participants were enrolled into age subgroups of 18-55, 56-69 and 70-plus years, which contained 148, 28 and 57 TCR-sequenced participants, respectively.

To note about this clone: Its antigen is still unknown. Base quality data are lacking; no much larger clone is found one base away.

What this sample's time point label stands for: about 28 days (+/-7) after the second vaccine dose. AZD1222 recipients whose second dose came at about 4 weeks and those whose second dose came at about 12 weeks were combined into one group, since spike-specific TCR depth and breadth did not differ between the two schedules. Vaccinee samples came from UK trials COV001 and COV002, including a single-blind randomized controlled phase 2/3 trial of AZD1222 (ChAdOx1 nCoV-19) in healthy adults. For TCRbeta chain sequencing, PBMC samples were collected from trial participants at day 0 and at day 28 after the second dose. The CDR3 regions of human TCRbeta chains were analyzed by immunosequencing. From the authors' description of their analysis: TCRs in the repertoires were compared against a reference library of SARS-CoV-2-specific TCRs that had been generated with the MIRA antigen-specificity platform. Breadth meant the fraction of unique TCRs that were SARS-CoV-2-associated, whereas depth meant the fraction of total T cells that were SARS-CoV-2-associated. Each spike-specific TCR was assigned to its reactive spike region and to a CD4 or CD8 class using the MIRA data. Log10-transformed breadth and depth values were compared by one-way ANOVA with Sidak's multiple comparisons tests. Here the immuneACCESS table is served through TCRdb, limited to in-frame sequences with V and J called. Missing clones are a known gap in these copies; in checked studies unresolved V genes cover under half, and the rest lacks a known reason. V and J calls and clone size follow that table, whereas D and trimming were derived from the DNA. Within this sample are roughly 170,000 clones, with 94% of them counted one time only. Around 1.6% of the sample belongs to the ten largest clones.

General study outcomes and caveats: The 56-69-year group was small, and its depth increase did not reach significance, likely because of low power. Conclusions about previously exposed vaccinees were limited because only five to seven AZD1222 recipients were SARS-CoV-2 seropositive at baseline. Most participants were white British and females outnumbered males, and the authors suggested that clonal diversity may have been underestimated. Because no day 14 peak-response samples were available, the repertoires could be characterized only after the peak T cell response. A significant rise in spike-specific TCR breadth and depth was observed after two AZD1222 doses relative to day 0 and relative to MenACWY recipients. Epitopes outside the regions mutated in the B.1.351 and B.1.1.7 variants were reportedly recognized by nearly half of the unique spike-specific TCRs. The vaccine-associated CD4 TCRs covered the entire spike protein, and the dominant responses fell in regions 160-218 and 743-854.

This clonotype was obtained from an adult who received the AZD1222 COVID-19 vaccine. The starting material was peripheral blood, obtained 28 days after the second AZD1222 dose.

At the DNA level, the sequence is TGTGCCAGCAGCCAGGCCGGGACAGTTAACAATGAGCAGTTCTTC. The translation is CASSQAGTVNNEQFF. Recombination connected TRBV14 to TRBJ2-1; 7 central bases correspond to TRBD1. Reading from cysteine to phenylalanine, the CDR3 counts 15 amino acids. The CDR3 DNA has 45 bases and is translated from base 1. Germline trimming amounts to 3 bases on V and 5 bases on J, with 7 as the count of junction bases outside the gene matches. CDR1 and CDR2 were assigned from the germline V gene as SGHDN and FVKESK.